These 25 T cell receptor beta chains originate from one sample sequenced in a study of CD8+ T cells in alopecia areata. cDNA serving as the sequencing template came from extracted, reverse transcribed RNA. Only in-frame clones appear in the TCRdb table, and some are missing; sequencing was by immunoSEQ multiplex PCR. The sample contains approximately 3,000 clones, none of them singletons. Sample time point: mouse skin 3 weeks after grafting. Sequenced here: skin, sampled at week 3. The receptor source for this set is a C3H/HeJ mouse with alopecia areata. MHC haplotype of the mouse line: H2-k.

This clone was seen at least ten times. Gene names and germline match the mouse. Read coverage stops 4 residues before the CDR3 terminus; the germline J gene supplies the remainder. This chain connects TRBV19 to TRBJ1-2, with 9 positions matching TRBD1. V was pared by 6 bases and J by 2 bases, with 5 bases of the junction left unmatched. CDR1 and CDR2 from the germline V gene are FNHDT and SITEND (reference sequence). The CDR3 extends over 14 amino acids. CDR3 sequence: CASKRDRANSDYTF. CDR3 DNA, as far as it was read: TGTGCCAGCAAGAGGGACAGGGCCAACTCC.

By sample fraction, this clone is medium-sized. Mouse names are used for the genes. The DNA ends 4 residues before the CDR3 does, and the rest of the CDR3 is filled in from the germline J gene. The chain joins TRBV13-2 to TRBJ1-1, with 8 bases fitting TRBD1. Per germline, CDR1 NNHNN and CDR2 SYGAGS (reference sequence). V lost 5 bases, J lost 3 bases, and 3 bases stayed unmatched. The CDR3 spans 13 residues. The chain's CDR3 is CASGTQGDTEVFF. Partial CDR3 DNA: TGTGCCAGCGGGACACAGGGGGACACA.

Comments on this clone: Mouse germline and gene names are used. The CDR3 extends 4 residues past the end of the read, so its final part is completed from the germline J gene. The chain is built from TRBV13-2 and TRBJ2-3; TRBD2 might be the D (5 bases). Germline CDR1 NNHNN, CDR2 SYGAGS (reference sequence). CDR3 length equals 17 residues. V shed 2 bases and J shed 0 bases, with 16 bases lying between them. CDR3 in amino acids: CASGEPTSGPSAETLYF. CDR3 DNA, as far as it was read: TGTGCCAGCGGTGAGCCAACCTCTGGGCCTAGTGCAGAA.

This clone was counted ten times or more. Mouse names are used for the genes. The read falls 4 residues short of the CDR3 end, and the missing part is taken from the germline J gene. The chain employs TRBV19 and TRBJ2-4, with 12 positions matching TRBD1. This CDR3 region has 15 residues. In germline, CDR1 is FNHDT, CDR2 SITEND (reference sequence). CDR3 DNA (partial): TGTGCCAGCAGTATAATGGGACAGGGGGCGAAC. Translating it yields CASSIMGQGAN. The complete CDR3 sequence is CASSIMGQGANTLYF.

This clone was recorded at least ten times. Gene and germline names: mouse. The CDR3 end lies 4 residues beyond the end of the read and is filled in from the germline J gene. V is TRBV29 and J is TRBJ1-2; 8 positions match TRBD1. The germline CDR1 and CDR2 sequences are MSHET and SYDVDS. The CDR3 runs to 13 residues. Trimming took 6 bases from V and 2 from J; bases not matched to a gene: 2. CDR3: CASRDRENSDYTF. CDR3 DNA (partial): TGTGCTAGCAGGGACAGGGAGAACTCC.

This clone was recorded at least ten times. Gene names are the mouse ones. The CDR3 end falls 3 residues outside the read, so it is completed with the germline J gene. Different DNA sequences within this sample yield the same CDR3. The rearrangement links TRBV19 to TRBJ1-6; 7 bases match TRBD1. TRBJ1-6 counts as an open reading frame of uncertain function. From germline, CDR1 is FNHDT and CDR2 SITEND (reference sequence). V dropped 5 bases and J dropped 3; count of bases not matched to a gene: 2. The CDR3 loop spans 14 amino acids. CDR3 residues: CASSRDSYNSPLYF. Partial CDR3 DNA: TGTGCCAGCAGCCGGGACAGCTATAATTCGCCC.

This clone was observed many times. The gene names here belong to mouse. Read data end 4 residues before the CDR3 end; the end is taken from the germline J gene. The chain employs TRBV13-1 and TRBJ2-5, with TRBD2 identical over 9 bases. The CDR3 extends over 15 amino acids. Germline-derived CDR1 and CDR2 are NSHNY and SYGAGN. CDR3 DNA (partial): TGTGCCAGCAGTGATGACTGGGGGGCGCTTGAC. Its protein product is CASSDDWGALD. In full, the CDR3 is CASSDDWGALDTQYF.

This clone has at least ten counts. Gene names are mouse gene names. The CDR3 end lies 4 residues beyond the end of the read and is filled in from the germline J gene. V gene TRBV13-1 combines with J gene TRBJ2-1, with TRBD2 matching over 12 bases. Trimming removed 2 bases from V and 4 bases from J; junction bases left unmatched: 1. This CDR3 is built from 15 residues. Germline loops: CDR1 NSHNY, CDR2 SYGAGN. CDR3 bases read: TGTGCCAGCAGTGAAGGGACTGGGGGGTATGCT. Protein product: CASSEGTGGYA. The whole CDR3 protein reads CASSEGTGGYAEQFF.

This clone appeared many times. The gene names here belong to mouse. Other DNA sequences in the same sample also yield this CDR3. The CDR3 DNA, read in part, is TGTGCCAGCAGATCAGACAGGGTTAACACA. This codes for CASRSDRVNT. From start to end, the CDR3 is CASRSDRVNTEVFF. The chain has TRBV19 and TRBJ1-1, with 7 bases that match TRBD1. The CDR3 end lies 4 residues beyond the end of the read and is filled in from the germline J gene. The V and J ends lost 5 bases and 2 bases, in that order; junction bases with no gene match: 6. This CDR3 is 14 amino acids long. Germline assignment: CDR1 FNHDT and CDR2 SITEND (reference sequence). Using reference TRBV19 and TRBJ1-1 for the parts outside the CDR3, the full variable domain is GGIITQTPKFLIGQEGQKLTLKCQQNFNHDTMYWYRQDSGKGLRLIYYSITENDLQKGDLSEGYDASREKKSSFSLTVTSAQKNEMAVFLCASRSDRVNTEVFFGKGTRLTVV.

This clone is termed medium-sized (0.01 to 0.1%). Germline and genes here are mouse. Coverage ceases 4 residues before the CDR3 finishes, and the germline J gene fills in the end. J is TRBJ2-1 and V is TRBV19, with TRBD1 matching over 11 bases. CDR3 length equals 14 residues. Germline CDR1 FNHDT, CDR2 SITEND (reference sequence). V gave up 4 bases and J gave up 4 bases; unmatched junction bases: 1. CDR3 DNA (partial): TGTGCCAGCAGTGGGGACAGGGGGTATGCT. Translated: CASSGDRGYA. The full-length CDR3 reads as CASSGDRGYAEQFF.

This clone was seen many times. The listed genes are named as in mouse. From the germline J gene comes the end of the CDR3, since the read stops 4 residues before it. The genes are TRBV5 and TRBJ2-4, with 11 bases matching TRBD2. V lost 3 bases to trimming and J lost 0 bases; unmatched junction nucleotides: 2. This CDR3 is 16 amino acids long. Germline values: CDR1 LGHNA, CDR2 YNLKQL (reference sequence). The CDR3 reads CASSHGLGGSQNTLYF. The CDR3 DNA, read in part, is TGTGCCAGCAGCCACGGACTGGGGGGTAGTCAAAAC.

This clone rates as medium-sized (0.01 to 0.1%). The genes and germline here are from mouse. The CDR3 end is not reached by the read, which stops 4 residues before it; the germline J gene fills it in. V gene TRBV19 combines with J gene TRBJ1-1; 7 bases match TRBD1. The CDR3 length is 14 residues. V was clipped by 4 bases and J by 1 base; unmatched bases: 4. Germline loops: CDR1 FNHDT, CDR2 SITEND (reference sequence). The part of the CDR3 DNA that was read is TGTGCCAGCAGTGCCGACAGGGTGAACACA. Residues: CASSADRVNT. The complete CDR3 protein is CASSADRVNTEVFF.

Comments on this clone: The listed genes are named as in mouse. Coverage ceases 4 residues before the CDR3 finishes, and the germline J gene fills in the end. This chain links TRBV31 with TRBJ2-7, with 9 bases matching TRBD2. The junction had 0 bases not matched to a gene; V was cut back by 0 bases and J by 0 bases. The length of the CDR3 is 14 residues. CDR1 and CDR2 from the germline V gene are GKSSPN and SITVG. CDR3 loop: CAWSLLGGSYEQYF. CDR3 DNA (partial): TGTGCCTGGAGTCTACTGGGGGGCTCCTAT.

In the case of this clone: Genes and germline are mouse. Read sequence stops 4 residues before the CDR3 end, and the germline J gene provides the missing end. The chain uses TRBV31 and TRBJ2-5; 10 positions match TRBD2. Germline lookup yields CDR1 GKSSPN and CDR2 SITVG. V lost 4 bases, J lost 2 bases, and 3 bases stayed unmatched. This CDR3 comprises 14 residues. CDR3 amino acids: CAWNRDWGQDTQYF. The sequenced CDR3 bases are TGTGCCTGGAACCGGGACTGGGGCCAAGAC. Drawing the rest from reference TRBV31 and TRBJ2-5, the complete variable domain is AQTIHQWPVAEIKAVGSPLSLGCTIKGKSSPNLYWYWQATGGTLQQLFYSITVGQVESVVQLNLSASRPKDDQFILSTEKLLLSHSGFYLCAWNRDWGQDTQYFGPGTRLLVL.

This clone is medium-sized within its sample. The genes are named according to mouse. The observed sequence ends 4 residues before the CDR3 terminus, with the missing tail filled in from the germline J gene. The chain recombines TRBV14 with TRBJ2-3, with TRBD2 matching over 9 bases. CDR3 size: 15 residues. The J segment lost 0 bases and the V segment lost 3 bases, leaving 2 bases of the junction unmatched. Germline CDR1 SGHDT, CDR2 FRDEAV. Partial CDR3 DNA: TGTGCCAGCAGTTCCGGGACTGGGAGTGCAGAA. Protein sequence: CASSSGTGSAE. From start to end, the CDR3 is CASSSGTGSAETLYF.

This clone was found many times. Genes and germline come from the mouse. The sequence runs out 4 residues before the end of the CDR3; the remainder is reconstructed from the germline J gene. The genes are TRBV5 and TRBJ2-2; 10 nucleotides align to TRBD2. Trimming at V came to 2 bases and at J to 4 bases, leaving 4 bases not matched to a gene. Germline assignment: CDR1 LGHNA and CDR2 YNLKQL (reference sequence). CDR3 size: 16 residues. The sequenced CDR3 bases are TGTGCCAGCAGCCAACTGGGGGGGCGTCGCACCGGG. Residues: CASSQLGGRRTG. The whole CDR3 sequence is CASSQLGGRRTGQLYF.

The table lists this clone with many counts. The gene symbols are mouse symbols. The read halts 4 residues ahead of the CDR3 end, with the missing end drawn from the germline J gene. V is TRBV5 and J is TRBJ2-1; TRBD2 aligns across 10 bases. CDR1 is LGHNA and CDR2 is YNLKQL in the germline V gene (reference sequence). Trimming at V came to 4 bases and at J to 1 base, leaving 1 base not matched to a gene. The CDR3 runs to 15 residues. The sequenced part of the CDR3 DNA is TGTGCCAGCAGCCCGACTGGGGGGAACTATGCT. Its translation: CASSPTGGNYA. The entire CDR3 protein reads CASSPTGGNYAEQFF.

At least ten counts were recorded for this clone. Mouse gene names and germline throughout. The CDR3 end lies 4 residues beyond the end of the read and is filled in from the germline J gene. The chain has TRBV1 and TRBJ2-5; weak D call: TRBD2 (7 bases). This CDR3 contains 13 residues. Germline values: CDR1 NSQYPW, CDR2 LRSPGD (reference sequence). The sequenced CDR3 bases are TGCACCTGCAGTGCTGGGGGGCGCGAC. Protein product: CTCSAGGRD. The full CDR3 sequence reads CTCSAGGRDTQYF.

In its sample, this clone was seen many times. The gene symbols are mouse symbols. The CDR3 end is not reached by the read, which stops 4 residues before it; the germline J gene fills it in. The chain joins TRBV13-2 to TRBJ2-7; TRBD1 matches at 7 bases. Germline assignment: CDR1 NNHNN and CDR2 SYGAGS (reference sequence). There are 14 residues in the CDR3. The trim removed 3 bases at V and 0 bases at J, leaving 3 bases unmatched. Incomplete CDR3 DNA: TGTGCCAGCGGTGTAGACAGGGACTCCTAT. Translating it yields CASGVDRDSY. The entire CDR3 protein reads CASGVDRDSYEQYF.

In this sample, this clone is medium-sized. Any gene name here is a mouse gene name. The CDR3 loop reads CASSRNRAYEQYF. Partial CDR3 DNA: TGTGCTAGCAGTAGGAACAGGGCCTAT. V is TRBV17 and J is TRBJ2-7; D is perhaps TRBD1 (6 bases). Read data end 4 residues before the CDR3 end; the end is taken from the germline J gene. This CDR3 contains 13 residues. Trimming removed 3 bases from V and 2 bases from J, with 8 bases in between. The germline CDR1 and CDR2 sequences are MNHDT and YYDKIL.

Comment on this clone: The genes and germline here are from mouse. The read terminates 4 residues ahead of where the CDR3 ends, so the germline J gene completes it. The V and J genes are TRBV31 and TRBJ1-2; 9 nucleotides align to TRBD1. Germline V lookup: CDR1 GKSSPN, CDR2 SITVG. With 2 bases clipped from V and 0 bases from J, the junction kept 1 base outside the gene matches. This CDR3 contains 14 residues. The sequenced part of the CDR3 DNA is TGTGCCTGGAGTGGGGACAGGGCAAACTCC. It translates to CAWSGDRANS. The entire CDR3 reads CAWSGDRANSDYTF.

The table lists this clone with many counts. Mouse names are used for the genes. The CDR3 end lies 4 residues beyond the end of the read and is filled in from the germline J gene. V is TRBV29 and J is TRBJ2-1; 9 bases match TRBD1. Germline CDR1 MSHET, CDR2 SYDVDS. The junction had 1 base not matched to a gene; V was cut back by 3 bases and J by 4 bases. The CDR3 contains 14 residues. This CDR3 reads CASSFGTGYAEQFF. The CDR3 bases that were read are TGTGCTAGCAGTTTTGGGACAGGGTATGCT.

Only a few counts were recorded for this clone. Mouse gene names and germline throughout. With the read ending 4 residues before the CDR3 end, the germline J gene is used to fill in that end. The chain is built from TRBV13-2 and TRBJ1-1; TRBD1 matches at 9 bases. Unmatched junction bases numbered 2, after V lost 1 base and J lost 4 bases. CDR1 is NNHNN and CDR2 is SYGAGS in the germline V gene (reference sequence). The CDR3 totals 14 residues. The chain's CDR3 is CASGDQDRGTEVFF. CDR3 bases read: TGTGCCAGCGGTGATCAGGACAGGGGCACA.

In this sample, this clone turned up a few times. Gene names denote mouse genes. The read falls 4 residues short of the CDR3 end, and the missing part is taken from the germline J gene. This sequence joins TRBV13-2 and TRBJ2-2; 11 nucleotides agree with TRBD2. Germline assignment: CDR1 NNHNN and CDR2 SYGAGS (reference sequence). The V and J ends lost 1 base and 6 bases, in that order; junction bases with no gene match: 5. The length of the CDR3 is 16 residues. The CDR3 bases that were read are TGTGCCAGCGGTGATCCGGGACTGGGGGCCCCCGGG. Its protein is CASGDPGLGAPG. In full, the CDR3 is CASGDPGLGAPGQLYF.

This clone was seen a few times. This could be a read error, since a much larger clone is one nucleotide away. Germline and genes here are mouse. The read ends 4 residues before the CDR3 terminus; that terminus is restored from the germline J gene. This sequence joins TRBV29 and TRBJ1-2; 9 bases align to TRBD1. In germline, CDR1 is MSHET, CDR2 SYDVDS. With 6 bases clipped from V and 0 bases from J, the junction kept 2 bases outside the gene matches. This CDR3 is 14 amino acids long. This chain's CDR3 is CASSGDRANSDYTF. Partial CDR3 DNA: TGTGCTAGCAGCGGGGACAGGGCAAACTCC.